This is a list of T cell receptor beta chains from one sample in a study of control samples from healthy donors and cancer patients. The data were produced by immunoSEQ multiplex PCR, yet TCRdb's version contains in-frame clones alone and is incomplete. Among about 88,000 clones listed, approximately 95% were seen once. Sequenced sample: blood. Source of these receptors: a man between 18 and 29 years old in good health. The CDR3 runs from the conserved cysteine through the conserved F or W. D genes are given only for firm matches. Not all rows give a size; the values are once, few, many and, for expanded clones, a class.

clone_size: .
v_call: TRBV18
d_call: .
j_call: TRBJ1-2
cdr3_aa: CASSGPGNGYTF
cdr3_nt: TGTGCCAGCTCGGGTCCGGGGAATGGCTACACCTTC

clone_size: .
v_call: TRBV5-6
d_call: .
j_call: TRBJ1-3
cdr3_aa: CASSLSGAGNTIYF
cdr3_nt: TGTGCCAGCAGCTTATCGGGGGCTGGAAACACCATATATTTT

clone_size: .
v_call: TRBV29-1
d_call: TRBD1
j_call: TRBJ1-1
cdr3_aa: CSVEVLTGTGGTEAFF
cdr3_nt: TGCAGCGTTGAAGTATTAACCGGGACAGGGGGCACTGAAGCTTTCTTT

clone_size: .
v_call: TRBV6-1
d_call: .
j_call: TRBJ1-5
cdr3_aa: CASSENRAYSPQHF
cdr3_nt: TGTGCCAGCAGTGAAAACAGGGCATACTCGCCCCAGCATTTT

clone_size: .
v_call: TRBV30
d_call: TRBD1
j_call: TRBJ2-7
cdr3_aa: CAWSRGQEEQYF
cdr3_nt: TGTGCCTGGAGTAGGGGACAGGAGGAGCAGTACTTC

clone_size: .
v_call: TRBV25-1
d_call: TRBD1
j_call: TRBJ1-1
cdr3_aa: CASSETGRTEAFF
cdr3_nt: TGTGCCAGCAGTGAGACAGGGCGGACTGAAGCTTTCTTT

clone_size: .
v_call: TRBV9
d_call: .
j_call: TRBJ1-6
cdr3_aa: CASSVDGGPPLHF
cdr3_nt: TGTGCCAGCAGCGTAGATGGCGGGCCACCCCTCCACTTT

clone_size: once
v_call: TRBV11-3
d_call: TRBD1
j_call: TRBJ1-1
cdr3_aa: CASSLGQGLNTEAFF
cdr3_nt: TGTGCCAGCAGCTTGGGACAGGGTTTGAACACTGAAGCTTTCTTT

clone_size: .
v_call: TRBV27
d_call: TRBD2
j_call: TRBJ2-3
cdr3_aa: CASSPKLAGGTDTQYF
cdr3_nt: TGTGCCAGCAGTCCTAAACTAGCGGGCGGCACAGATACGCAGTATTTT

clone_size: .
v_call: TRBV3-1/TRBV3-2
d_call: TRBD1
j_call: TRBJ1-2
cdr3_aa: CASSQGYRGTNYGYTF
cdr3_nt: TGTGCCAGCAGCCAAGGATACAGGGGAACTAACTATGGCTACACCTTC

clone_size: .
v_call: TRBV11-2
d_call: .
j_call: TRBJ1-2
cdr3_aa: CASSFGTPNYGYTF
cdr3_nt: TGTGCCAGCAGCTTTGGAACTCCTAACTATGGCTACACCTTC

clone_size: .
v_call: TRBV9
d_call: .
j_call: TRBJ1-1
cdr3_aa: CASSVGILGRAGDTEAFF
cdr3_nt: TGTGCCAGCAGCGTAGGCATTTTGGGGAGGGCAGGGGACACTGAAGCTTTCTTT

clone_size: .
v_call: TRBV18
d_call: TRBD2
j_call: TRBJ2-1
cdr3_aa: CASSPGLAGELNEQFF
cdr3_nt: TGTGCCAGCTCACCCGGACTAGCGGGAGAACTCAATGAGCAGTTCTTC

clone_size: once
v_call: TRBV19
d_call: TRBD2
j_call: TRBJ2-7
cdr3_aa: CASSIFLAGSYEQYF
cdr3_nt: TGTGCCAGTAGTATCTTCCTAGCGGGGTCCTACGAGCAGTACTTC

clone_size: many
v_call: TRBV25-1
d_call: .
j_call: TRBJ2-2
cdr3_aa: CASSGLQGSGELFF
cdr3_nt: TGTGCCAGCAGTGGGTTACAGGGTTCCGGGGAGCTGTTTTTT

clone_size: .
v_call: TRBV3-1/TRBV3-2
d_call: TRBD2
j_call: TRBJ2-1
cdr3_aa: CASSPLAGEDNEQFF
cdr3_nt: TGTGCCAGCAGCCCGTTAGCGGGAGAGGACAATGAGCAGTTCTTC

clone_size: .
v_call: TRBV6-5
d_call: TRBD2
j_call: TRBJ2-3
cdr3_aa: CASSKLAGADTQYF
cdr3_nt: TGTGCCAGCAGTAAACTAGCGGGGGCAGATACGCAGTATTTT

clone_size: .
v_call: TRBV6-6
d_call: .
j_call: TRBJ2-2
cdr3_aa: CASSYSKGGDTGELFF
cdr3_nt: TGTGCCAGCAGTTACTCGAAAGGGGGGGACACCGGGGAGCTGTTTTTT

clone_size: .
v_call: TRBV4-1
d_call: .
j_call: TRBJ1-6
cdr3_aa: CASSPANSPLHF
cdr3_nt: TGCGCCAGCAGCCCCGCGAATTCACCCCTCCACTTT

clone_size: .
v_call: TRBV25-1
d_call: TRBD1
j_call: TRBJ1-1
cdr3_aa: CASSTAGTGNTEAFF
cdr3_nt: TGTGCCAGCAGTACCGCCGGGACAGGGAACACTGAAGCTTTCTTT

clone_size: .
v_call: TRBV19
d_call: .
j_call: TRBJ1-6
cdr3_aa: CASTGLAGRSPLHF
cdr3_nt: TGTGCCAGTACGGGTTTGGCAGGGAGGTCACCCCTCCACTTT

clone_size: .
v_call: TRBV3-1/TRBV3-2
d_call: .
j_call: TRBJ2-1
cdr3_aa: CASSQGTTEGSEQFF
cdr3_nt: TGTGCCAGCAGCCAAGGCACTACAGAGGGGAGTGAGCAGTTCTTC

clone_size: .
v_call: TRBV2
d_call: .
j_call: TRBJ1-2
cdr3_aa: CASSSDSHGYTF
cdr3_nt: TGTGCCAGCAGTTCGGACAGCCATGGCTACACCTTC

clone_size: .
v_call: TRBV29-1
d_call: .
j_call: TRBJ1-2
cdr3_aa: CSVETLYRYTF
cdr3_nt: TGCAGCGTTGAGACCTTATATCGCTACACCTTC

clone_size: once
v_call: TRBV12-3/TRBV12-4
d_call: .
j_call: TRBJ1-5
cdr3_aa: CASSLESGPQHF
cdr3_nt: TGTGCCAGCAGTCTGGAGTCGGGGCCCCAGCATTTT

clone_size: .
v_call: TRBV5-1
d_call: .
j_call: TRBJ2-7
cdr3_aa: CASSGSADEQYF
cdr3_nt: TGCGCCAGCAGCGGCAGTGCGGACGAGCAGTACTTC

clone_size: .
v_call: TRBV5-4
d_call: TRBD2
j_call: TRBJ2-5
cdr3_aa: CASSFSSGKVETQYF
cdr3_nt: TGTGCCAGCAGCTTCTCTAGCGGGAAAGTGGAGACCCAGTACTTC

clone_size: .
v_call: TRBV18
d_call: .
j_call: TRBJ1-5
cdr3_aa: CASSPRGQDSNQPQHF
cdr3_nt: TGTGCCAGCTCCCCCCGGGGCCAGGATAGCAATCAGCCCCAGCATTTT

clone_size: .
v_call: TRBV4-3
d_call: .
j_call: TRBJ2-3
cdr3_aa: CASSQEGGSGDTQYF
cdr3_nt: TGCGCCAGCAGCCAAGAGGGGGGTAGCGGAGATACGCAGTATTTT

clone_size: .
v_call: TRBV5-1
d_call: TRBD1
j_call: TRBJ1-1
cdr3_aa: CASSGGGANTEAFF
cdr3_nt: TGCGCCAGCAGCGGAGGGGGCGCGAACACTGAAGCTTTCTTT

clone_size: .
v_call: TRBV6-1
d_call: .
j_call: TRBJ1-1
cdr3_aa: CASSDSGLRTEAFF
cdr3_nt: TGTGCCAGCAGTGATTCCGGGTTGCGGACTGAAGCTTTCTTT

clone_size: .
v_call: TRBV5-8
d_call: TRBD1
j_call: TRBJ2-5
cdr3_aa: CASSLEGAETQYF
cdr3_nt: TGTGCCAGCAGCTTAGAGGGGGCAGAGACCCAGTACTTC

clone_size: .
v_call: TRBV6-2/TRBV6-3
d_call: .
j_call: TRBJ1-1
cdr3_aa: CASSARGNTEAFF
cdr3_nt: TGTGCCAGCAGTGCACGGGGGAACACTGAAGCTTTCTTT

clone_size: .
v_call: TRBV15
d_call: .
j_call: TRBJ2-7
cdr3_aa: CATSRGGRAYEQYF
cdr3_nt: TGTGCCACCAGCAGGGGGGGACGGGCCTACGAGCAGTACTTC

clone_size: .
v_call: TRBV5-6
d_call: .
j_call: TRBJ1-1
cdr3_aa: CASSRWTGETDLNTEAFF
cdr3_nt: TGTGCCAGCAGCCGATGGACGGGTGAAACGGATTTGAACACTGAAGCTTTCTTT

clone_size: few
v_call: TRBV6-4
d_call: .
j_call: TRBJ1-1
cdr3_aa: CASSDRSNTEAFF
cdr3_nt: TGTGCCAGCAGTGACCGGTCGAACACTGAAGCTTTCTTT

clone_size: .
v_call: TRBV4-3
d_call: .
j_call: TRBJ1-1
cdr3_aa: CASSLGLNTEAFF
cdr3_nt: TGCGCCAGCAGCCTGGGCTTGAACACTGAAGCTTTCTTT

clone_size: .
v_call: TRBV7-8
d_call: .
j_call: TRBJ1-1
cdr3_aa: CASSLRGNTEAFF
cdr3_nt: TGTGCCAGCAGCTTAAGGGGGAACACTGAAGCTTTCTTT

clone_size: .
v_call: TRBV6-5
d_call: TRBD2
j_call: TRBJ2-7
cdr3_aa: CASSYEAGGPYEQYF
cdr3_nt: TGTGCCAGCAGTTACGAGGCGGGGGGTCCTTACGAGCAGTACTTC